The rows below give T cell receptor beta chains drawn from one sample of a study of blood T cells in healthy people across ages. One entry per CDR3 protein, called by TCRdb with MiXCR from the 5' RACE reads. Here the sample spans fewer than 2,000,000 distinct CDR3 sequences, 30% to 40% being singletons. Sequencing was performed on blood. Receptors were obtained from a woman in her thirties in good health. CDR3s include the opening cysteine and the closing phenylalanine or tryptophan. The order of the fields is D gene, V gene, clone size, J gene, CDR3 DNA, CDR3 protein. A D gene is named only where the DNA matches it firmly. Clone size is not always given. Where it is, it says once, few, many or a class for expanded clones.

TRBD1	TRBV5-1	.	TRBJ2-5	TGCGCCAGCAGCTTGGCTGGACAGGGCATAGAGACCCAGTACTTC	CASSLAGQGIETQYF
.	TRBV20-1	few	TRBJ2-3	TGCAGTGCTGGACGAGGAGGGAACGGCACAGATACGCAGTATTTT	CSAGRGGNGTDTQYF
.	TRBV9	many	TRBJ2-7	TGTGCCAGCAGCGTAGGCGGCGGAACCTACGAGCAGTACTTC	CASSVGGGTYEQYF
TRBD2	TRBV20-1	.	TRBJ2-3	TGCAGTGCTAGAGAGCGGGGGAGCACAGATACGCAGTATTTT	CSARERGSTDTQYF
.	TRBV20-1	many	TRBJ2-5	TGCAGTGCTAGCGGAACAATGAAAGAGACCCAGTACTTC	CSASGTMKETQYF
TRBD1	TRBV5-1	.	TRBJ1-1	TGCGCCAGCCAGGGGGCCATGAACACTGAAGCTTTCTTT	CASQGAMNTEAFF
.	TRBV12-5	many	TRBJ2-3	TGTGCTAGTGGTTTCCGAGATACGCAGTATTTT	CASGFRDTQYF
.	TRBV28	.	TRBJ1-3	TGTGCCTCCACTTGGGGTACTGGAAACACCATATATTTT	CASTWGTGNTIYF
.	TRBV14	.	TRBJ2-3	TGTGCCAGCAGCCCCTGGAGTGGGGAATTAACAGATACGCAGTATTTT	CASSPWSGELTDTQYF
.	TRBV28	.	TRBJ2-7	TGTGCCAGCGAGCGTGGGGGGGCCATGAGCTCCTACGAGCAGTACTTC	CASERGGAMSSYEQYF
.	TRBV27	few	TRBJ2-6	TGTGCCAGCAGTCCTCTCCGCGGACGGCCATCTGGGGCCAACGTCCTGACTTTC	CASSPLRGRPSGANVLTF
TRBD1	TRBV20-1	.	TRBJ2-5	TGCAGTGCTTCTAAGGCCCAGGGGGCCCGGGAGACCCAGTACTTC	CSASKAQGARETQYF
.	TRBV5-1	few	TRBJ2-7	TGCGCCAGCAGCTTGGCCCTAACGGAGGGAGGCGAGCAGTACTTC	CASSLALTEGGEQYF
.	TRBV4-1	.	TRBJ2-3	TGCGCCAGCAGCCAAGATGGGGCAGTTACAGATACGCAGTATTTT	CASSQDGAVTDTQYF
.	TRBV25-1	once	TRBJ1-6	TGTGCCAGCAGTGAAGGCGGGGTCGGTTCACCCCTCCACTTT	CASSEGGVGSPLHF
TRBD1	TRBV12-3/TRBV12-4	.	TRBJ1-6	TGTGCCAGCAGTCCCGGGACAGCCTATTCACCCCTCCACTTT	CASSPGTAYSPLHF
.	TRBV29-1	.	TRBJ2-6	TGCAGCGTGGCGGGGCAGGCCCACTCTGGGGCCAACGTCCTGGCTTTC	CSVAGQAHSGANVLAF
TRBD2	TRBV3-1	few	TRBJ2-4	TGTGCCAGCAGCCAGGGACTAGCGGGAGCGAGTGCTTCGTACTTC	CASSQGLAGASASYF
TRBD2	TRBV6-4	.	TRBJ2-3	TGTGCCAGCAGCCTCGGGACTAGCGAGACAGATACGCAGTATTTT	CASSLGTSETDTQYF
TRBD2	TRBV7-2	.	TRBJ2-4	TGTGCCAGCACCCCGCAAGCGGGGGCTGAGGTGGCCAAAAACATTCAGTACTTC	CASTPQAGAEVAKNIQYF
TRBD1	TRBV18	.	TRBJ2-4	TGTGCCAGCTCACCATCCTTTACTGCACAGGGGGCCAAAAACATTCAGTACTTC	CASSPSFTAQGAKNIQYF
.	TRBV20-1	few	TRBJ2-3	TGCAGTGCTAGAGTGTTGGTGGGAGCAGATACGCAGTATTTT	CSARVLVGADTQYF
.	TRBV4-1	.	TRBJ2-1	TGCGCCAGCAGCCCAGCCGGCGGGGGCGGGGATGAGCAGTTCTTC	CASSPAGGGGDEQFF
.	TRBV6-1	.	TRBJ2-7	TGTGCCAGCAGTGAGGGGGTCTACGAGCAGTACTTC	CASSEGVYEQYF
TRBD1	TRBV6-1	few	TRBJ2-4	TGTGCCAGCAGTGAGGGACAGCTTGTACTAGCCAAAAACATTCAGTACTTC	CASSEGQLVLAKNIQYF
TRBD1	TRBV28	.	TRBJ2-7	TGTGCCAGCAGCCCTCGGGACAGGGTATCTAGCGAGCAGTACTTC	CASSPRDRVSSEQYF
.	TRBV12-3/TRBV12-4	.	TRBJ2-1	TGTGCCGGCAGTTTTGTACGCGGAGGACGGGATGAGCAGTTCTTC	CAGSFVRGGRDEQFF
.	TRBV12-3/TRBV12-4	.	TRBJ2-2	TGTGCCAGCAGTTTAGAAGACCACACCGGGGAGCTGTTTTTT	CASSLEDHTGELFF
TRBD2	TRBV20-1	.	TRBJ2-3	TGCAGTGCTAGAGCAGAAACTAGCGGGAGAACAGATACGCAGTATTTT	CSARAETSGRTDTQYF
.	TRBV6-1	many	TRBJ1-2	TGTGCCAGCAGTGAAGGGACGGTCTATGGCTACACCTTC	CASSEGTVYGYTF
TRBD2	TRBV7-3	.	TRBJ2-7	TGTGCCAGCAGCTTAGAGGCTAGCGGGAGGTCGGAGCAGTACTTC	CASSLEASGRSEQYF
TRBD1	TRBV20-1	few	TRBJ2-7	TGCAGTGCTAGAGTGGGACAGGGGCTCTACGAGCAGTACTTC	CSARVGQGLYEQYF
TRBD2	TRBV4-1	.	TRBJ2-1	TGCGCCAGCAGCCACACCGGGACTAGTACATACAATGAGCAGTTCTTC	CASSHTGTSTYNEQFF
.	TRBV20-1	.	TRBJ1-1	TGCAGTGCTAGGACACCGAACACTGAAGCTTTCTTT	CSARTPNTEAFF
.	TRBV5-1	.	TRBJ1-2	TGCGCCAGCAGCTTCTCAGACACATATGGCTACACCTTC	CASSFSDTYGYTF
TRBD2	TRBV7-6	few	TRBJ2-7	TGTGCCAGCAGCACACACCTAGCGGCACTATACGAGCAGTACTTC	CASSTHLAALYEQYF
TRBD2	TRBV7-3	few	TRBJ2-5	TGTGCCAGCAGCTCCTCCGGCGGGGGTCAGGAGACCCAGTACTTC	CASSSSGGGQETQYF
TRBD2	TRBV6-1	few	TRBJ2-5	TGTGCCAGTATCGGTAGCGGGGTCGTAGAGACCCAGTACTTC	CASIGSGVVETQYF
.	TRBV20-1	few	TRBJ2-7	TGCAGTGCCACGCAACCGGGACCTCGGTCAGTCAGGCAGTACTTC	CSATQPGPRSVRQYF
TRBD1	TRBV6-1	.	TRBJ2-1	TGTGCCAGCAGAGTCCGGGACAGGGTCGATCATGAGCAGTTCTTC	CASRVRDRVDHEQFF
TRBD2	TRBV4-2	many	TRBJ2-5	TGTGCCAGCAGCCAAGAATTAGCGGGGGGTATATACCAAGAGACCCAGTACTTC	CASSQELAGGIYQETQYF
.	TRBV3-1	once	TRBJ1-2	TGTGCCAGCAGCCTTGACCCGGAATATGGCTACACCTTC	CASSLDPEYGYTF
.	TRBV12-3/TRBV12-4	.	TRBJ1-1	TGTGCCAGCAATCCTCGGGCAGGGCGTATGGCTGAAGCTTTCTTT	CASNPRAGRMAEAFF
.	TRBV5-4	.	TRBJ1-2	TGTGCCAGCAGCTTACCGAACAGGGAATCAGATTATGGCTACACCTTC	CASSLPNRESDYGYTF
.	TRBV20-1	few	TRBJ2-6	TGCAGTGCTAGTTTTCCTATGACTTTC	CSASFPMTF
TRBD2	TRBV12-3/TRBV12-4	.	TRBJ2-6	TGTGCCAGCAGTTTGGGTGTGGCGGGAGGACCTTCTGGGGCCAACGTCCTGACTTTC	CASSLGVAGGPSGANVLTF
.	TRBV28	many	TRBJ2-3	TGTGCCAGCAGTTTTTCTAGCGCGAGAGATACGCAGTATTTT	CASSFSSARDTQYF
.	TRBV15	.	TRBJ1-5	TGTGCCACCAGCCCTAGGAGACGGGTCTCAAATCAGCCCCAGCATTTT	CATSPRRRVSNQPQHF
TRBD1	TRBV5-1	many	TRBJ2-1	TGTGCCAGCAGTTCTACCGGGACAGGAAGCTACAATGAGCAGTTCTTC	CASSSTGTGSYNEQFF
TRBD1	TRBV7-2	few	TRBJ1-2	TGTGCCAGCAGCCAAGGACAGGGCCCTAACTATGGCTACACCTTC	CASSQGQGPNYGYTF
TRBD2	TRBV5-1	.	TRBJ2-5	TGCGCCAGCAGCCGGGGACTGACTAGCGGCCAAGAGACCCAGTACTTC	CASSRGLTSGQETQYF
TRBD2	TRBV7-9	few	TRBJ2-5	TGTGCCAGCAGCCCCCTTCCGGGACTAGCGGGAGGAGAGACCCAGTACTTC	CASSPLPGLAGGETQYF
TRBD2	TRBV20-1	.	TRBJ2-3	TGCAGTGCTAGAGATGTCCAGCGGGGGGGTCGCACAGATACGCAGTATTTT	CSARDVQRGGRTDTQYF